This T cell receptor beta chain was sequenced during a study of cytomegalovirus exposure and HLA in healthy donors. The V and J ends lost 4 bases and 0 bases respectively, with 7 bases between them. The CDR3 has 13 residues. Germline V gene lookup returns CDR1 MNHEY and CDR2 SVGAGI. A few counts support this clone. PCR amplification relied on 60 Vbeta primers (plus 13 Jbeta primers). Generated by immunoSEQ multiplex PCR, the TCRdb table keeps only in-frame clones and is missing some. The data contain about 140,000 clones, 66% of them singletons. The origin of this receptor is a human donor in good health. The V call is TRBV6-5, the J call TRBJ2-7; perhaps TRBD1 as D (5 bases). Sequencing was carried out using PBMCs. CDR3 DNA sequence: TGTGCCAGCAGTTCCACAGGCTCCTACGAGCAGTACTTC. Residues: CASSSTGSYEQYF.